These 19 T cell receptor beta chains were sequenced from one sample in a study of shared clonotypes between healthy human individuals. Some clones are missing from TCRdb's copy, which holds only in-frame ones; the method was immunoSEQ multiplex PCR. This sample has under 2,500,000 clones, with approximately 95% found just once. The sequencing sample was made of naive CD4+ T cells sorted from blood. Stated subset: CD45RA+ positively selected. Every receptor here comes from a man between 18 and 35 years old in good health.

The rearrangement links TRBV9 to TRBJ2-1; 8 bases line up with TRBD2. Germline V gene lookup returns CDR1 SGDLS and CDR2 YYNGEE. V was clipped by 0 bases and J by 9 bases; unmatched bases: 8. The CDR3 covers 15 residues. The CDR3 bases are TGTGCCAGCAGCGTAGCGGGAGGGCCGCGGTCTGAGCAGTTCTTC. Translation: CASSVAGGPRSEQFF.

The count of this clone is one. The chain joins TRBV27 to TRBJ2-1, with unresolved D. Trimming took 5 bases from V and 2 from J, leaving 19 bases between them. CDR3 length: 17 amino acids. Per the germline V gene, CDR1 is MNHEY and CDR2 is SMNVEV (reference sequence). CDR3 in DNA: TGTGCCAGCAGTCCCGAGCGTGGCGGATGGGCCTACAATGAGCAGTTCTTC. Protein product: CASSPERGGWAYNEQFF.

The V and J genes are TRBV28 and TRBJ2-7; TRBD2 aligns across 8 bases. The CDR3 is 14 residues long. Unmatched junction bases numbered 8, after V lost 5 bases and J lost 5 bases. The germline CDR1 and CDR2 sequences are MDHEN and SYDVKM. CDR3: CASSPIGGVHEQYF. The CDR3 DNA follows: TGTGCCAGCAGTCCGATCGGGGGGGTCCACGAGCAGTACTTC. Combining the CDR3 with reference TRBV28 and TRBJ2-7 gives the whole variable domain DVKVTQSSRYLVKRTGEKVFLECVQDMDHENMFWYRQDPGLGLRLIYFSYDVKMKEKGDIPEGYSVSREKKERFSLILESASTNQTSMYLCASSPIGGVHEQYFGPGTRLTVT.

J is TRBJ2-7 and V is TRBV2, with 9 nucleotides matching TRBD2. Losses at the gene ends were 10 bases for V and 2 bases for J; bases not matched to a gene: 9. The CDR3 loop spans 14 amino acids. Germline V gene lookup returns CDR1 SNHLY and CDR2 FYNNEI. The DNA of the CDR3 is TGTGCCACCCAAGCAGGCGGGGGGGCCTACGAGCAGTACTTC. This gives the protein CATQAGGGAYEQYF.

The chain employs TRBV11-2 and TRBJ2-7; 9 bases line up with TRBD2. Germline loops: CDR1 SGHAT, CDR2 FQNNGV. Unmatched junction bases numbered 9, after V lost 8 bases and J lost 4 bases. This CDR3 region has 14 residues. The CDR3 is CASLEGAGGYEQYF. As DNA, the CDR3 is TGTGCCAGCTTAGAGGGAGCGGGAGGTTACGAGCAGTACTTC.

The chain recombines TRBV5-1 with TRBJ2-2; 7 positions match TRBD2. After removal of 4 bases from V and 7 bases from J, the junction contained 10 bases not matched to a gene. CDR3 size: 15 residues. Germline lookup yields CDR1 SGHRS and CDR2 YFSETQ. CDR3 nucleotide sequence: TGCGCCAGCAGCCGGGACTGGCGGGGGTTCGGGGAGCTGTTTTTT. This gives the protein CASSRDWRGFGELFF.

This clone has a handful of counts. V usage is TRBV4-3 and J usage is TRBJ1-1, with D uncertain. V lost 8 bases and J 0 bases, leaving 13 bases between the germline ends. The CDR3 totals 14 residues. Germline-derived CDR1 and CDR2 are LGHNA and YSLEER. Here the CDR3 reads CASSGPGVNTEAFF. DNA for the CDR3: TGCGCCAGCTCTGGGCCCGGCGTGAACACTGAAGCTTTCTTT.

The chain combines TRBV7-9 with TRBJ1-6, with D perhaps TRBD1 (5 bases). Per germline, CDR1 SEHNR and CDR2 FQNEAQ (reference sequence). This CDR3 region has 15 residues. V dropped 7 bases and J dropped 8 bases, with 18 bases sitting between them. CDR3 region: CASNLIGGGDSPLHF. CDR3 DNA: TGTGCCAGCAACCTAATCGGCGGGGGGGATTCACCCCTCCACTTT.

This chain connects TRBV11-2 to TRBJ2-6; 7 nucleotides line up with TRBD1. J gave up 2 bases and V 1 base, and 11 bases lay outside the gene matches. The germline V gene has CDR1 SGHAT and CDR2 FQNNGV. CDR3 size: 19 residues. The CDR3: CASSLGYWPGGTGANVLTF. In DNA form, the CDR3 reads TGTGCCAGCAGCTTAGGATATTGGCCAGGGGGTACTGGGGCCAACGTCCTGACTTTC.

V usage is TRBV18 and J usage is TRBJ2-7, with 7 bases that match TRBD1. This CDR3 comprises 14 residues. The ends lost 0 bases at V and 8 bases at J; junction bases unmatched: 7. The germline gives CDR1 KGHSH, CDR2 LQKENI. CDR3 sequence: CASSPPGDRDQQYF. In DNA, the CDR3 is TGTGCCAGCTCACCACCGGGTGACAGGGACCAGCAGTACTTC.

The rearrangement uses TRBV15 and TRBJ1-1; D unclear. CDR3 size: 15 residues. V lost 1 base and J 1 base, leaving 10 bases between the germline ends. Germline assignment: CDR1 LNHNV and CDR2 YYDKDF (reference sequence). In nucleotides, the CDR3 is TGTGCCACCAGCAGAGTAACAGCCCGGAACACTGAAGCTTTCTTT. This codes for CATSRVTARNTEAFF.

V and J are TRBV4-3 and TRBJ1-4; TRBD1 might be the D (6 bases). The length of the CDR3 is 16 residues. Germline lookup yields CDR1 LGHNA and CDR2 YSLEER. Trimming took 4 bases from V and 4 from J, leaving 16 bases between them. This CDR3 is CASSLLLQGSNEKLFF. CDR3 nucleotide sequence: TGCGCCAGCAGCCTCCTTCTACAGGGAAGTAATGAAAAACTGTTTTTT.

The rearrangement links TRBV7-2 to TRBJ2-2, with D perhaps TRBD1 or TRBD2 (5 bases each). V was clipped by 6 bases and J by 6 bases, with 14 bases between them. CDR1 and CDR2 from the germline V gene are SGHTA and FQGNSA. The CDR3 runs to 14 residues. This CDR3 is CASSGTRGPGELFF. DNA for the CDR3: TGTGCCAGCAGTGGGACCCGAGGGCCCGGGGAGCTGTTTTTT.

DNA for the CDR3: TGCGCCAGCCTTCCCCCCGGGGGCAATGAGCAGTTCTTC. Encoded protein: CASLPPGGNEQFF. This chain joins TRBV10-2 and TRBJ2-1; D is possibly TRBD2 (6 bases). V lost 8 bases to trimming and J lost 6 bases, with 14 bases between them. The germline V gene has CDR1 WSHSY and CDR2 SAAADI. The CDR3 length is 13 residues.

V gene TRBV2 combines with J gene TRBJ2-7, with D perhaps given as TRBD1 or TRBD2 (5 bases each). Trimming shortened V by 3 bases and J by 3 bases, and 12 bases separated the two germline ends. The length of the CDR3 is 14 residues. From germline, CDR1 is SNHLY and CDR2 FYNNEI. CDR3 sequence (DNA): TGTGCCAGCAGTGAGACAGCGGAGGTCTACGAGCAGTACTTC. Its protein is CASSETAEVYEQYF.

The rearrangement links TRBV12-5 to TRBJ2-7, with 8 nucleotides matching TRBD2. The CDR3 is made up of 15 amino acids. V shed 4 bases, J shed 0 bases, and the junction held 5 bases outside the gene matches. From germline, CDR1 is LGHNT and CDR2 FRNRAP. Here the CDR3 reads CASGSGTRLSYEQYF. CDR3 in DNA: TGTGCTAGTGGTTCCGGGACTAGACTCTCCTACGAGCAGTACTTC. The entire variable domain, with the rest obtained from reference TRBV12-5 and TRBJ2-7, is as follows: DARVTQTPRHKVTEMGQEVTMRCQPILGHNTVFWYRQTMMQGLELLAYFRNRAPLDDSGMPKDRFSAEMPDATLATLKIQPSEPRDSAVYFCASGSGTRLSYEQYFGPGTRLTVT.

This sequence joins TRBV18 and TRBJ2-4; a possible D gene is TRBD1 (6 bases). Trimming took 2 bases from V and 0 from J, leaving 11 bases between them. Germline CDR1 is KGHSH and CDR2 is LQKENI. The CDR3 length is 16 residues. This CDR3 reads CASSPGQRIAKNIQYF. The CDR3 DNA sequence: TGTGCCAGCTCACCAGGACAGCGCATAGCCAAAAACATTCAGTACTTC.

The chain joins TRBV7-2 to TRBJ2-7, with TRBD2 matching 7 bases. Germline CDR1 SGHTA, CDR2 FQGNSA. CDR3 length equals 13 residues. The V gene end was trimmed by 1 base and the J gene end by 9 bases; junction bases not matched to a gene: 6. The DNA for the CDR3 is TGTGCCAGCAGCTTAGTGGCGGGAGAGGGGCAGTACTTC. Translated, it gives CASSLVAGEGQYF.

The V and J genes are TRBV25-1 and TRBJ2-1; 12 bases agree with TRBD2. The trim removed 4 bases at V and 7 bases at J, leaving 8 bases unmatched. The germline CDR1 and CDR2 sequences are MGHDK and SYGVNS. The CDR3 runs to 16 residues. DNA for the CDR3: TGTGCCAGCAGTGGACTAGCGGGGGAGCGTTGGAATGAGCAGTTCTTC. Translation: CASSGLAGERWNEQFF.